The text below deals with one T cell receptor (beta chain). This record belongs to a study of blood T cell repertoires in COVID-19. Looking at the study overall: PBMCs, B-cell-depleted T cells, or T cells provided the cDNA or gDNA that made up the material.

From germline, CDR1 is ENHRY and CDR2 SYGVKD. This CDR3 is 14 amino acids long. The J segment lost 7 bases and the V segment lost 6 bases, leaving 2 bases of the junction unmatched. As originally analysed: Reference gene primers were amplified, and this amplification served to estimate nucleated cell counts. The repertoire was sequenced with immunoSEQ multiplex PCR; TCRdb's copy has only in-frame clones and lacks some. V, J and clone size are those of that table, while D and trimming were read from the DNA. The sample has roughly 250,000 clones, 82% seen once. What was sequenced was peripheral blood. The J gene is TRBJ2-1, the V gene TRBV10-3, with TRBD2 matching over 14 bases. The TCR comes from a woman aged 55 to 70 with active or convalescent COVID-19. The CDR3 sequence is CAISRTSGGNEQFF. Written as DNA, the CDR3 is TGTGCCATCAGCAGGACTAGCGGGGGGAATGAGCAGTTCTTC.